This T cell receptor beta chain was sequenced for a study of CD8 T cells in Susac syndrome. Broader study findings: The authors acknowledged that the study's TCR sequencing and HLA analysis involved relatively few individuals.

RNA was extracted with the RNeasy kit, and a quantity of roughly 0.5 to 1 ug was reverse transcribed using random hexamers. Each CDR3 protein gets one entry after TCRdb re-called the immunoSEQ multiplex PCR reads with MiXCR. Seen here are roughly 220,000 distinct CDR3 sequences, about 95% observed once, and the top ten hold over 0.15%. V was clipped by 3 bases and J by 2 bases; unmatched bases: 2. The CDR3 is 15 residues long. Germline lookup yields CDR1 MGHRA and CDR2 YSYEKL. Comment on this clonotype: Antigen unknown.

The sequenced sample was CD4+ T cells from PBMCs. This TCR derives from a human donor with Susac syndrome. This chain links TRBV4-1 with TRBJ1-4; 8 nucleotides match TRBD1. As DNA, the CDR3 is TGCGCCAGCAGCCATGACAGGGGTACTAATGAAAAACTGTTTTTT. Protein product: CASSHDRGTNEKLFF.